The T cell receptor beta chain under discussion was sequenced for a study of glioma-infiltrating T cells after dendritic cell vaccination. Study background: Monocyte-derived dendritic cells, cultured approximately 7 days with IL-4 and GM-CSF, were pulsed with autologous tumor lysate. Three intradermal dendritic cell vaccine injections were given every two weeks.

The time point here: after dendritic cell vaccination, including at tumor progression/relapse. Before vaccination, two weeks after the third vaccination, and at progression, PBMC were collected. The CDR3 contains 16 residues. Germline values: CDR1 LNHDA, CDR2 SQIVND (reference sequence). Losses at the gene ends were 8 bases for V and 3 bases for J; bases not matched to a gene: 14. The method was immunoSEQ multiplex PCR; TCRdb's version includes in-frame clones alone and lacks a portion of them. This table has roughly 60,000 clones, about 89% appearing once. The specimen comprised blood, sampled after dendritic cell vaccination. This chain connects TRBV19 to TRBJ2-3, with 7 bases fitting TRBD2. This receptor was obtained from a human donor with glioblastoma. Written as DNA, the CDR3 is TGTGCCAGTCGATCAGTGGCTAGCGGCAAGACAGATACGCAGTATTTT. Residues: CASRSVASGKTDTQYF.